This T cell receptor (beta chain) stems from a study of T cells in Graves' hyperthyroidism and ophthalmopathy. About the study: Peripheral blood was acquired at first diagnosis, ahead of any therapy whatsoever.

Amplified TCR beta CDR3 regions came from RNA transcripts. The HTBI set primed first-round TCR CDR3 RT-PCR. Each CDR3 protein gets one entry after TCRdb re-called the multiplex PCR reads with MiXCR. The repertoire consists of 300,000 to 450,000 distinct CDR3 sequences, with less than 20% occurring once and the leading ten covering around a quarter. Overall study results and limits: A model using 13 V-J features told ophthalmopathy apart from stable hyperthyroidism. The blood repertoire included most of the expanded thyroid clonotypes above 0.001.

V lost 8 bases and J 3 bases, leaving 10 bases between the germline ends. Germline CDR1 reads SEHNR; CDR2 reads FQNEAQ (reference sequence). CDR3 length: 12 residues. This clonotype was detected a few times. Its antigen is currently unknown. The chain combines TRBV7-9 with TRBJ1-1, with D possibly TRBD1 on 6 matching bases. Sequencing was done on a sample of blood. This TCR came from a woman aged 18-30 years with Graves' hyperthyroidism that later progressed to Graves' ophthalmopathy. CDR3 nucleotide sequence: TGTGCCAGCGGGGGGGCGCACACTGAAGCTTTCTTT. As protein: CASGGAHTEAFF.